Listed below are T cell receptor beta chains from one sample, sequenced in a study of cytomegalovirus exposure and HLA in healthy donors. TCRdb's copy holds only in-frame clones and misses some; the assay was immunoSEQ multiplex PCR. Of about 83,000 clones in the sample, approximately 96% were seen once. Sequenced: PBMCs. Every receptor here comes from a woman younger than 30 in good health and CMV-seronegative. Each CDR3 is given with its conserved first and last residue. The D gene is left open where the match is weak. Where a row states a size, it is once, few, many or the class of an expanded clone; other rows omit it.

d_call j_call clone_size v_call cdr3_aa cdr3_nt
- TRBJ1-5 - TRBV28 CASSLPNVYQPQHF TGTGCCAGCAGTTTACCAAATGTGTATCAGCCCCAGCATTTT
TRBD1 TRBJ2-7 - TRBV5-6 CASSVGTDYEQYF TGTGCCAGCAGCGTAGGGACAGACTACGAGCAGTACTTC
- TRBJ2-1 once TRBV6-1 CASSETVNNEQFF TGTGCCAGCAGTGAAACAGTGAACAATGAGCAGTTCTTC
TRBD1 TRBJ2-5 - TRBV7-8 CASSSRQGRQETQYF TGTGCCAGCAGCTCACGACAGGGCAGACAAGAGACCCAGTACTTC
- TRBJ2-7 - TRBV6-5 CASISTANSYEQYF TGTGCCAGCATTTCGACTGCTAACTCCTACGAGCAGTACTTC
TRBD1 TRBJ1-5 - TRBV30 CAWSGRGTYSNQPQHF TGTGCCTGGAGTGGCAGGGGGACTTATAGCAATCAGCCCCAGCATTTT
- TRBJ1-5 once TRBV25-1 CASSEPPGNQPQHF TGTGCCAGCAGTGAACCCCCTGGCAATCAGCCCCAGCATTTT
- TRBJ2-7 - TRBV9 CASSVESGYEQYF TGTGCCAGCAGCGTAGAGAGCGGCTACGAGCAGTACTTC
- TRBJ2-3 - TRBV6-1 CASSARAAGENTQYF TGTGCCAGCAGCGCTAGGGCGGCAGGGGAAAATACGCAGTATTTT
TRBD1 TRBJ2-7 - TRBV29-1 CSVGGWGQTSYEQYF TGCAGCGTTGGTGGCTGGGGACAGACCTCATACGAGCAGTACTTC
- TRBJ2-7 once TRBV4-1 CASSQDRRQGGEQYF TGCGCCAGCAGCCAAGATCGGCGGCAGGGAGGAGAGCAGTACTTC
- TRBJ1-6 few TRBV4-1 CASSLSGTGASPLHF TGCGCCAGCAGCCTTTCCGGGACGGGAGCCTCACCCCTCCACTTT
- TRBJ2-5 - TRBV11-2 CASSHPGETQYF TGTGCCAGCAGCCATCCAGGAGAGACCCAGTACTTC
TRBD2 TRBJ2-5 - TRBV27 CASSLLGLAQETQYF TGTGCCAGCAGTTTATTAGGACTAGCCCAAGAGACCCAGTACTTC
TRBD1 TRBJ1-5 - TRBV5-8 CASSQGTGEGEPQHF TGTGCCAGCAGCCAAGGGACAGGGGAAGGTGAGCCCCAGCATTTT
- TRBJ2-7 - TRBV4-1 CASSQTGFSSYEQYF TGCGCCAGCAGCCAAACCGGGTTCAGCTCCTACGAGCAGTACTTC
TRBD1 TRBJ2-7 few TRBV9 CASSVAAGDSFLYEQYF TGTGCCAGCAGCGTAGCTGCCGGGGACAGCTTTTTGTACGAGCAGTACTTC
TRBD2 TRBJ2-2 - TRBV6-6 CASNMAGVVTGELFF TGTGCCAGCAATATGGCGGGAGTAGTCACCGGGGAGCTGTTTTTT
TRBD1 TRBJ1-1 - TRBV19 CASRTTGASNTEAFF TGTGCCAGTAGGACCACAGGGGCGTCGAACACTGAAGCTTTCTTT
- TRBJ2-6 - TRBV28 CASSFVGVGANVLTF TGTGCCAGCAGTTTTGTCGGAGTTGGGGCCAACGTCCTGACTTTC
- TRBJ2-7 once TRBV27 CASSLSSGYEQYF TGTGCCAGCAGTTTATCGTCGGGGTACGAGCAGTACTTC
TRBD1 TRBJ1-5 - TRBV19 CASRNDRGGGQPQHF TGTGCCAGTAGAAACGACAGGGGTGGAGGTCAGCCCCAGCATTTT
- TRBJ1-1 - TRBV18 CASSPVGEVTEAFF TGTGCCAGCTCACCAGTAGGCGAGGTCACTGAAGCTTTCTTT
- TRBJ1-4 - TRBV6-6 CASSSRAATNEKLFF TGTGCCAGCAGTTCCAGGGCTGCAACTAATGAAAAACTGTTTTTT
TRBD1 TRBJ2-7 - TRBV7-9 CASSLTGGGYEQYF TGTGCCAGCAGCTTGACAGGGGGCGGCTACGAGCAGTACTTC
TRBD2 TRBJ2-3 - TRBV6-1 CASSARLAGVLGTDTQYF TGTGCCAGCAGTGCGAGACTAGCGGGAGTTCTCGGCACAGATACGCAGTATTTT
TRBD1 TRBJ2-3 - TRBV6-1 CASTGTGGTDTQYF TGTGCCAGCACCGGGACAGGGGGCACAGATACGCAGTATTTT
TRBD2 TRBJ2-3 - TRBV28 CASSLTSGGPDTQYF TGTGCCAGCAGTTTAACTAGCGGTGGCCCCGATACGCAGTATTTT
TRBD2 TRBJ2-2 - TRBV30 CAWSVRFFSGSLMAGELFF TGTGCCTGGAGTGTACGGTTTTTTAGCGGGAGTCTAATGGCCGGGGAGCTGTTTTTT
- TRBJ2-1 - TRBV6-1 CASSALLAHEQFF TGTGCCAGCAGTGCCCTACTAGCCCATGAGCAGTTCTTC
- TRBJ1-5 - TRBV28 CASSLPLFHSNQPQHF TGTGCCAGCAGTTTACCCCTATTCCATAGCAATCAGCCCCAGCATTTT
- TRBJ2-2 - TRBV11-2 CASSLAAGLYTGELFF TGTGCCAGCAGCTTAGCGGCAGGGCTTTACACCGGGGAGCTGTTTTTT
TRBD1 TRBJ2-1 - TRBV27 CASSLQGTSLNEQFF TGTGCCAGCAGCCTACAGGGGACCTCTCTCAATGAGCAGTTCTTC
- TRBJ1-1 - TRBV28 CASSLVVNTEAFF TGTGCCAGCTCATTAGTAGTGAACACTGAAGCTTTCTTT
- TRBJ2-7 - TRBV5-5 CASSPFIANSYEQYF TGTGCCAGCAGCCCCTTTATAGCCAACTCCTACGAGCAGTACTTC
- TRBJ2-3 - TRBV30 CAWSSGSSDTQYF TGTGCCTGGAGTAGTGGCTCCTCAGATACGCAGTATTTT
- TRBJ2-1 - TRBV9 CASSVVGTSYNEQFF TGTGCCAGCAGCGTAGTTGGGACTTCCTACAATGAGCAGTTCTTC
- TRBJ2-3 - TRBV5-6 CASSARPGVWTTSTDTQYF TGTGCCAGCAGCGCCCGGCCCGGGGTGTGGACCACTAGCACAGATACGCAGTATTTT
- TRBJ2-7 - TRBV7-9 CASSLAFSSGSAYEQYF TGTGCCAGCAGCTTAGCGTTTAGTAGCGGATCCGCCTACGAGCAGTACTTC
TRBD1 TRBJ2-1 - TRBV6-5 CASGTDTYNEQFF TGTGCCAGCGGGACAGACACTTACAATGAGCAGTTCTTC
- TRBJ1-6 - TRBV5-8 CASSLSRGLNSPLHF TGTGCCAGCAGCTTGTCGCGGGGGCTGAATTCACCCCTCCACTTT
- TRBJ2-5 - TRBV12-1 CASSPRGTGEETQYF TGTGCCAGCAGCCCCCGCGGGACAGGGGAAGAGACCCAGTACTTC
- TRBJ2-2 - TRBV29-1 CSVGLTRTGGELFF TGCAGCGTTGGTTTGACAAGAACTGGCGGGGAGCTGTTTTTT
TRBD2 TRBJ2-1 - TRBV5-1 CASSSRTSGGLDEQFF TGCGCCAGCAGCTCCCGGACTAGCGGGGGATTGGATGAGCAGTTCTTC
- TRBJ1-2 - TRBV4-1 CASSQGGQRFYGYTF TGCGCCAGCAGCCAAGGAGGACAGAGGTTCTATGGCTACACCTTC
TRBD2 TRBJ2-1 - TRBV7-2 CASSLKVLAGGNNEQFF TGTGCCAGCAGCTTAAAAGTGCTAGCGGGAGGTAACAATGAGCAGTTCTTC
- TRBJ1-2 - TRBV15 CATSREEGERDYGYTF TGTGCCACCAGCAGAGAAGAGGGGGAGAGGGACTATGGCTACACCTTC
- TRBJ1-1 - TRBV6-5 CAAGGVAEAFF TGTGCCGCGGGGGGGGTAGCTGAAGCTTTCTTT
- TRBJ1-2 few TRBV10-3 CAINEGSWGYTF TGTGCCATCAATGAGGGGAGTTGGGGCTACACCTTC
TRBD2 TRBJ2-1 - TRBV19 CAGDSSYNEQFF TGCGCGGGAGACAGCTCCTACAATGAGCAGTTCTTC
TRBD1 TRBJ2-1 - TRBV5-5 CASSIFQESRGDRGLKEQFF TGTGCCAGCAGCATTTTCCAGGAGTCTCGAGGGGACAGGGGGCTTAAGGAGCAGTTCTTC
- TRBJ1-5 - TRBV19 CASSMRLIALYSNQPQHF TGTGCCAGTAGTATGAGGCTTATCGCCTTATATAGCAATCAGCCCCAGCATTTT
- TRBJ1-3 - TRBV28 CATFGGLIRNTIYF TGTGCCACCTTCGGCGGCTTAATCAGAAACACCATATATTTT
- TRBJ2-2 - TRBV5-6 CASRARERTGELFF TGTGCCAGCAGAGCTCGGGAGCGAACCGGGGAGCTGTTTTTT
- TRBJ2-3 - TRBV14 CASSQGGGQFMGTQYF TGTGCCAGCAGCCAAGGAGGAGGACAGTTCATGGGTACGCAGTATTTT
- TRBJ2-2 - TRBV27 CASSFNTGNTGELFF TGTGCCAGCAGTTTTAACACAGGGAACACCGGGGAGCTGTTTTTT
TRBD1 TRBJ2-2 - TRBV6-1 CASTRTGTTGELFF TGTGCCAGCACACGGACAGGTACCACCGGGGAGCTGTTTTTT
- TRBJ2-5 once TRBV11-3 CASSLAGFETQYF TGTGCCAGCAGCTTAGCGGGGTTTGAGACCCAGTACTTC
- TRBJ2-1 - TRBV4-1 CASSQEPETSRSEQFF TGCGCCAGCAGCCAAGAGCCGGAGACTAGTCGCAGCGAGCAGTTCTTC